The 17 T cell receptor beta chains listed next were all sequenced from one sample in a study of blood T cell repertoires in COVID-19. TCRdb's table, derived via immunoSEQ multiplex PCR, lists solely in-frame clones and lacks some. The sample includes roughly 210,000 clones, roughly 84% of them seen just once. The source material was PBMCs or T cells enriched from blood (not recorded which). The receptors were sampled from a man under 40 in a cohort exposed to, infected with or recovered from COVID-19 (not recorded which).

The rearrangement joins TRBV28 to TRBJ1-2; 7 bases are shared with TRBD1. The CDR3 is made up of 15 amino acids. CDR1 and CDR2 from the germline V gene are MDHEN and SYDVKM. After removal of 2 bases from V and 1 base from J, the junction contained 4 bases not matched to a gene. The CDR3 loop reads CASSLQGTVNYGYTF. The CDR3 coding sequence is TGTGCCAGCAGTTTACAGGGGACAGTTAACTATGGCTACACCTTC.

The V call is TRBV11-1, the J call TRBJ1-1, with 8 nucleotides matching TRBD1. With 2 bases clipped from V and 4 bases from J, the junction kept 9 bases outside the gene matches. The germline gives CDR1 SGHAT, CDR2 FQDESV (reference sequence). This CDR3 contains 16 residues. Here the CDR3 DNA reads TGTGCCAGCAGCTTATCAGGGGGCACGGGGAGCACTGAAGCTTTCTTT. It encodes CASSLSGGTGSTEAFF.

The chain recombines TRBV27 with TRBJ2-4; 11 bases agree with TRBD2. V shed 5 bases, J shed 12 bases, and the junction held 9 bases outside the gene matches. Germline CDR1 and CDR2: MNHEY and SMNVEV (reference sequence). The CDR3 covers 14 residues. CDR3 sequence reads: CASSAQTSGKTQYF. Written as DNA, the CDR3 is TGTGCCAGCAGTGCCCAGACTAGCGGGAAAACTCAGTACTTC.

The rearrangement joins TRBV7-6 to TRBJ2-3; D ambiguous. CDR1 and CDR2 (germline): SGHVS, FNYEAQ. Trimming removed 5 bases from V and 2 bases from J, with 8 bases in between. There are 13 residues in the CDR3. This CDR3 reads CASSRYNTDTQYF. In DNA form, the CDR3 reads TGTGCCAGCAGCCGATACAACACAGATACGCAGTATTTT.

The chain carries TRBV5-1 and TRBJ1-5, with D possibly being TRBD1 (6 bases). Germline assignment: CDR1 SGHRS and CDR2 YFSETQ. The CDR3 loop spans 13 amino acids. Trimming removed 0 bases from V and 5 bases from J, with 6 bases in between. CDR3 sequence: CASSLGGHQPQHF. The CDR3 DNA follows: TGCGCCAGCAGCTTGGGGGGGCATCAGCCCCAGCATTTT.

V is TRBV6-5 and J is TRBJ1-5, with D tentatively TRBD1 (6 bases). Germline CDR1 and CDR2: MNHEY and SVGAGI. This CDR3 is built from 13 residues. Between the trimmed V and J ends, which lost 6 bases and 5 bases, there was a span of 11 bases. DNA for the CDR3: TGTGCCAGCAGAAGGGGGGGTGATCAGCCCCAGCATTTT. Its translation: CASRRGGDQPQHF.

The V call is TRBV5-1, the J call TRBJ2-1; D is ambiguous. Germline values: CDR1 SGHRS, CDR2 YFSETQ. V lost 0 bases to trimming and J lost 8 bases, with 9 bases between them. The CDR3 extends over 13 amino acids. The CDR3 region has the DNA TGCGCCAGCAGCTTGGGGCAGGCAGATGAGCAGTTCTTC. Translated, it gives CASSLGQADEQFF.

This clone was recorded many times. The genes are TRBV6-5 and TRBJ2-7, with 10 bases identical to TRBD1. This CDR3 has 14 amino acids. The junction had 6 bases not matched to a gene; V was cut back by 6 bases and J by 4 bases. Germline V gives CDR1 MNHEY, CDR2 SVGAGI. CDR3 nucleotides: TGTGCCAGCAGACACGGGACAGGGGATTACGAGCAGTACTTC. It yields the protein CASRHGTGDYEQYF.

This clone was counted once. V gene TRBV7-2 combines with J gene TRBJ2-3, with D maybe TRBD1 (6 bases). The germline gives CDR1 SGHTA, CDR2 FQGNSA. V lost 4 bases, J lost 8 bases, and 19 bases lay in between. This CDR3 spans 15 amino acids. The CDR3 nucleotides are TGTGCCAGCAGCTCAACGGTATCAGGGGTTGGTACGCAGTATTTT. Translated: CASSSTVSGVGTQYF.

This clone was found once. The CDR3 spells CASSHRRGLAEKLFF. Here the CDR3 DNA reads TGTGCCAGCAGTCACCGACGAGGGCTGGCTGAAAAACTGTTTTTT. The rearrangement joins TRBV6-2 or TRBV6-3 to TRBJ1-4, with D unclear. Between the trimmed V and J ends, which lost 5 bases and 7 bases, there was a span of 17 bases. Per the germline V gene, CDR1 is MNHEY and CDR2 is SVGEGT. This CDR3 contains 15 residues.

This sequence joins TRBV5-5 and TRBJ1-1, with unresolved D. V lost 1 base and J 0 bases, leaving 4 bases between the germline ends. The CDR3 runs 13 residues. Germline CDR1 reads SGHKS; CDR2 reads YYEKEE (reference sequence). CDR3 sequence reads: CASSLSVNTEAFF. CDR3 in DNA: TGTGCCAGCAGCTTGTCGGTGAACACTGAAGCTTTCTTT.

The rearrangement links TRBV28 to TRBJ1-2; D is perhaps TRBD1 (5 bases). The CDR3 is 16 residues long. V lost 3 bases to trimming and J lost 4 bases, with 18 bases between them. The V gene's germline CDR1 is MDHEN and CDR2 SYDVKM. The CDR3 sequence is CASSFLEQVWVYGYTF. CDR3 nucleotide sequence: TGTGCCAGCAGTTTTCTCGAACAGGTCTGGGTCTATGGCTACACCTTC.

The chain has TRBV28 and TRBJ2-7; 9 positions agree with TRBD2. CDR3 length equals 12 residues. The V and J ends lost 4 bases and 13 bases, in that order; junction bases with no gene match: 8. The germline CDR1 and CDR2 sequences are MDHEN and SYDVKM. Here the CDR3 DNA reads TGTGCCAGCAGTTCCTTGACTAGCGGAGTATACTTC. This sequence encodes CASSSLTSGVYF.

This chain uses TRBV24-1 with TRBJ2-7, with a weak D call TRBD1 (5 bases). This CDR3 region has 13 residues. Per germline, CDR1 KGHDR and CDR2 SFDVKD. Trimming removed 9 bases at V and 0 bases at J, with 11 bases between. The CDR3 coding sequence is TGTGCCACCGCTGACAGTCCCTCCTACGAGCAGTACTTC. It encodes CATADSPSYEQYF.

The rearrangement links TRBV9 to TRBJ2-2; TRBD2 might be the D (6 bases). CDR1 SGDLS and CDR2 YYNGEE come from the germline V gene. V gave up 4 bases and J gave up 1 base, with 14 bases separating them. CDR3 length: 16 residues. In DNA, the CDR3 is TGTGCCAGCAGCTCCGTGGGGGGAGAGAACACCGGGGAGCTGTTTTTT. Protein sequence: CASSSVGGENTGELFF.

The CDR3 is CASSQEAAGKEETQYF. CDR3 nucleotides: TGCGCCAGCAGCCAAGAAGCGGCGGGGAAGGAGGAGACCCAGTACTTC. This rearrangement joins TRBV4-1 to TRBJ2-5, with D perhaps matching TRBD2 (6 bases). This CDR3 comprises 16 residues. CDR1 is MGHRA, CDR2 YSYEKL, per germline. V was shortened by 0 bases and J by 5 bases, with 16 bases between the two germline ends.

The CDR3 is CSVEATRGTASGYTF. In DNA form, the CDR3 reads TGCAGCGTTGAAGCAACCCGTGGGACAGCGAGCGGCTACACCTTC. The V and J genes are TRBV29-1 and TRBJ1-2, with TRBD1 matching 7 bases. Trimming cost V 1 base and J 8 bases; bases outside gene matches: 13. Germline-derived CDR1 and CDR2 are SQVTM and ANQGSEA. The CDR3 has 15 amino acids. Using reference TRBV29-1 and TRBJ1-2 for the parts outside the CDR3, the full variable domain is SAVISQKPSRDICQRGTSLTIQCQVDSQVTMMFWYRQQPGQSLTLIATANQGSEATYESGFVIDKFPISRPNLTFSTLTVSNMSPEDSSIYLCSVEATRGTASGYTFGSGTRLTVV.